This section outlines one T cell receptor beta chain sequence together with its context. Its antigen is not known. The data derive from a study of shared clonotypes between healthy human individuals. Findings and caveats of the study: The study generally estimated greater richness for naive than memory subsets.

Here immunoSEQ multiplex PCR was the method, and the copy in TCRdb shows in-frame clones only, minus some. The sample includes roughly 2.2 million clones, 92% of them seen just once. The CDR3 extends over 15 amino acids. The V end lost 2 bases, the J end lost 5 bases, and 15 bases lay between the germline ends. CDR1 and CDR2 (germline): SGHAT, FQNNGV. This chain joins TRBV11-2 and TRBJ2-5; the D is unclear. This clonotype originated in a man between 18 and 35 years old in good health. Some clones in this sample may be carry-over from other donors' samples. The sample taken for sequencing was naive CD4+ T cells from PBMCs. Subset of the sample: CD45RA+ positively selected. In DNA form, the CDR3 reads TGTGCCAGCAGCTTATGGGCAGGTGGGATGGAGACCCAGTACTTC. This encodes CASSLWAGGMETQYF.